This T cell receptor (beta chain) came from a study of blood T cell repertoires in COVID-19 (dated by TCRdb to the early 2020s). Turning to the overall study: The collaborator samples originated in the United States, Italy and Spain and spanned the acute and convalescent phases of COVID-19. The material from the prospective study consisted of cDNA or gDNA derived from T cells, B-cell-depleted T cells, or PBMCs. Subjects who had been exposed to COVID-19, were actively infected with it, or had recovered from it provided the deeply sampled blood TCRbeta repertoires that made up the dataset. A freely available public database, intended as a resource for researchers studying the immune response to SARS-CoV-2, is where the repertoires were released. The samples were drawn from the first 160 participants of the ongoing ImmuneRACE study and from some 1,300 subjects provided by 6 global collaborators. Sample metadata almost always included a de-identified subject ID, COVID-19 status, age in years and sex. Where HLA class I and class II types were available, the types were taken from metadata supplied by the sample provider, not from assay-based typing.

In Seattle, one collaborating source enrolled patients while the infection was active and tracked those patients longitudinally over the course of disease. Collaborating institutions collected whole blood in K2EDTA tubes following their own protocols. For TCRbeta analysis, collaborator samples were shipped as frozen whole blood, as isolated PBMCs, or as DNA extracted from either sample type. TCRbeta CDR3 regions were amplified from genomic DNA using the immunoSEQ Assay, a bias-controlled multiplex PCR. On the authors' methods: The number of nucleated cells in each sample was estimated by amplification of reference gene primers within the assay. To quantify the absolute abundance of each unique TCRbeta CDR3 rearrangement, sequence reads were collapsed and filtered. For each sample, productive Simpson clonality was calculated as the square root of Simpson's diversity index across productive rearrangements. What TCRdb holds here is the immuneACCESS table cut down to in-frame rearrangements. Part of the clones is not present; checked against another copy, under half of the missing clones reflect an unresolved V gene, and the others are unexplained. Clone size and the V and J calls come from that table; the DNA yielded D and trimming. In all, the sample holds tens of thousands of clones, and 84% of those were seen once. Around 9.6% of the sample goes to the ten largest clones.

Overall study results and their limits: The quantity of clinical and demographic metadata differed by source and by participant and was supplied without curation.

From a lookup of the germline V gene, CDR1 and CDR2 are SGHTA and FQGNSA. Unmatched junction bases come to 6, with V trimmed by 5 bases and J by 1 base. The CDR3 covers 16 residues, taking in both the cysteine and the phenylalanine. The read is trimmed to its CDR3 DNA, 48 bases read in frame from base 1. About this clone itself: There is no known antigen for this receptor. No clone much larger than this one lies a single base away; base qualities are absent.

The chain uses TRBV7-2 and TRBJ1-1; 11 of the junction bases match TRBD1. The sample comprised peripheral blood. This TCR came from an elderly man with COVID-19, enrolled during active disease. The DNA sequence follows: TGTGCCAGCAGCCCGGGGACAGGGGGGTGGAACACTGAAGCTTTCTTT. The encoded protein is CASSPGTGGWNTEAFF.